This TCR beta chain is from a study of blood T cell repertoires in COVID-19. Study-wide background: Samples taken during acute and convalescent COVID-19 were collected in the United States, Italy and Spain. PBMCs, B-cell-depleted T cells, or T cells provided the cDNA or gDNA that made up the material.

This clone occurred once. The J segment lost 4 bases and the V segment lost 5 bases, leaving 6 bases of the junction unmatched. The CDR3 is 14 amino acids. Germline CDR1 is DFQATT and CDR2 is SNEGSKA (reference sequence). In the original analysis: Reference gene primer amplification gave estimated nucleated cell counts. Clones were read by immunoSEQ multiplex PCR, and TCRdb kept only the in-frame ones, dropping some. The V and J calls and the clone size are those of that table, but D and trimming were determined from the DNA. In the table there are under 150,000 clones, approximately 82% of which are singletons.

Source material: peripheral blood. This sequence was found in a man in his 70s with active or convalescent COVID-19. This sequence joins TRBV20-1 and TRBJ2-1, with TRBD2 matching 9 bases. The CDR3 sequence: CSAGGLAGYNEQFF. The CDR3 DNA reads TGCAGTGCTGGTGGGCTAGCGGGGTACAATGAGCAGTTCTTC.